The next 6 T cell receptor beta chains were all read from a single sample in a study of blood T cell repertoires in COVID-19. Generated by immunoSEQ multiplex PCR, the TCRdb table keeps only in-frame clones and is missing some. The data show 200,000 to 250,000 clones, with about 79% seen just once and about 8.9% held by the top ten. The sample comprised peripheral blood. These receptors originate from a man aged 50 or older with active or convalescent COVID-19.

This chain connects TRBV6-2 or TRBV6-3 to TRBJ2-5, with a weak D call TRBD2 (5 bases). V was clipped by 4 bases and J by 2 bases, with 14 bases between them. This CDR3 region has 15 residues. CDR1 MNHEY and CDR2 SVGEGT come from the germline V gene. CDR3 protein: CASSFLAGIQETQYF. For the CDR3, the DNA is TGTGCCAGCAGTTTTCTAGCTGGAATACAAGAGACCCAGTACTTC.

This chain joins TRBV27 and TRBJ1-2; D unclear. The CDR3 covers 12 residues. V was shortened by 3 bases and J by 2 bases, with 4 bases between the two germline ends. The germline V gene has CDR1 MNHEY and CDR2 SMNVEV (reference sequence). The CDR3 DNA sequence: TGTGCCAGCAGTTTCCAGAACTATGGCTACACCTTC. Residues: CASSFQNYGYTF.

The V call is TRBV4-2, the J call TRBJ1-5; D not resolved. Trimming left V 0 bases short and J 6 bases short, with 6 bases between. The CDR3 runs 13 residues. Germline V gives CDR1 LGHNA, CDR2 YNFKEQ. This chain's CDR3 is CASSQDRRQPQHF. CDR3 DNA sequence: TGTGCCAGCAGCCAAGACAGGCGTCAGCCCCAGCATTTT.

The V call is TRBV2, the J call TRBJ2-7; D is unclear. CDR1 and CDR2 from the germline V gene are SNHLY and FYNNEI. V lost 5 bases to trimming and J lost 2 bases, with 10 bases between them. The CDR3 extends over 13 amino acids. As DNA, the CDR3 is TGTGCCAGCAGTTTTCAGAATCCCTACGAGCAGTACGTC. It is translated as CASSFQNPYEQYV.

The chain carries TRBV3-1 (or the pseudogene TRBV3-2) and TRBJ1-3; D may be TRBD1 (5 bases). Germline V gives CDR1 LGHDT, CDR2 YNNKEL (reference sequence). Trimming cost V 0 bases and J 9 bases, with 12 bases left between them. The length of the CDR3 is 14 residues. The CDR3 DNA sequence: TGTGCCAGCAGCCAAGAAGCGCGGGGCGGCACCATATATTTT. This gives the protein CASSQEARGGTIYF.

The V call is TRBV6-2 or TRBV6-3, the J call TRBJ1-5; TRBD1 matches 8 bases. This CDR3 is built from 15 residues. From germline, CDR1 is MNHEY and CDR2 SVGEGT. V lost 5 bases and J lost 4; bases outside the gene matches: 7. CDR3 bases: TGTGCCAGCAGTCACGGGAGGACAGGGAATCAGCCCCAGCATTTT. Amino acids: CASSHGRTGNQPQHF.